The rows below give T cell receptor beta chains drawn from one sample of a study of quantifying T cell responses using KT2 cells. TCRdb used MiXCR to reprocess the UMI-ligation and nested PCR reads, holding one entry per CDR3 protein. Among just under 50,000 distinct CDR3 sequences, 11% were seen once, and the ten largest hold 8.5% to 12%. Material for sequencing was PBMCs spiked with cells of the T cell clone KT2. These receptor sequences come from a human donor. Both conserved end residues are part of each CDR3. Fields, in order: V gene, D gene, clone size, J gene, CDR3 protein, CDR3 DNA. The D gene is left open where the match is weak. Size tells how often a clone was seen (once, few, many) or the class of an expanded clone, and some rows leave it out.

>TRBV2|-|few|TRBJ2-5
CATQPDSDQETQYF
TGTGCTACCCAACCAGACAGCGACCAAGAGACCCAGTACTTC
>TRBV20-1|-|few|TRBJ1-2
CSLGGPGYTF
TGCAGTTTGGGGGGCCCCGGCTACACCTTC
>TRBV5-1|-|few|TRBJ2-1
CASSPGSINYNEQFF
TGCGCCAGCAGCCCCGGATCCATAAATTACAATGAGCAGTTCTTC
>TRBV29-1|-|many|TRBJ2-3
CSLRQDTDTQYF
TGCAGTCTGAGGCAGGACACAGATACGCAGTATTTT
>TRBV3-1|-|many|TRBJ2-1
CASSQAGTAYNEQFF
TGTGCCAGCAGCCAAGCCGGGACTGCCTACAATGAGCAGTTCTTC
>TRBV20-1|-|many|TRBJ2-3
CSAEELVTDTQYF
TGCAGTGCCGAGGAACTAGTCACAGATACGCAGTATTTT
>TRBV12-3/TRBV12-4|TRBD1|many|TRBJ2-5
CASQPTGTGPQETQYF
TGTGCCAGCCAACCTACCGGGACAGGACCCCAAGAGACCCAGTACTTC
>TRBV3-1|TRBD1|-|TRBJ2-5
CASSHDRVRETQYF
TGTGCCAGCAGCCACGACAGGGTGCGAGAGACCCAGTACTTC
>TRBV2|TRBD2|-|TRBJ2-3
CASSESPSGGLTQYF
TGTGCCAGCAGTGAAAGCCCTAGCGGGGGCCTTACGCAGTATTTT
>TRBV10-1|-|few|TRBJ1-6
CASSVPTVNSPLHF
TGCGCCAGCAGTGTGCCGACAGTTAATTCACCCCTCCACTTT
>TRBV4-1|-|-|TRBJ1-3
CASSQDEGPTGNTIYF
TGCGCCAGCAGCCAAGATGAGGGGCCAACTGGAAACACCATATATTTT
>TRBV12-3/TRBV12-4|TRBD1|-|TRBJ2-7
CASSFGDRKYEQYF
TGTGCCAGCAGTTTCGGGGACAGAAAGTACGAGCAGTACTTC
>TRBV3-1|TRBD1|few|TRBJ1-1
CASSQAGQGGKAFF
TGTGCCAGCAGCCAAGCCGGACAGGGGGGAAAAGCTTTCTTT
>TRBV2|TRBD1|-|TRBJ1-4
CASTRTGGGEKLFF
TGTGCCAGTACTCGGACAGGGGGCGGAGAAAAACTGTTTTTT
>TRBV12-3/TRBV12-4|-|-|TRBJ2-1
CASSLDRFSPEQFF
TGTGCCAGCAGTTTAGACAGGTTCTCTCCTGAGCAGTTCTTC
>TRBV4-2|TRBD1|few|TRBJ1-4
CASSQEPGQGSEKLFF
TGTGCCAGCAGCCAGGAACCGGGACAGGGGAGTGAAAAACTGTTTTTT
>TRBV18|-|-|TRBJ1-4
CASSRSSATNEKLFF
TGTGCCAGCTCACGCTCCAGTGCAACTAATGAAAAACTGTTTTTT
>TRBV5-6|-|-|TRBJ2-1
CASSFYSWGGPSSYNEQFF
TGTGCCAGCAGCTTTTATTCCTGGGGAGGACCGAGCTCCTACAATGAGCAGTTCTTC
>TRBV20-1|TRBD2|-|TRBJ2-3
CSARDLGGGLNPSTDTQYF
TGCAGTGCTAGAGATCTGGGGGGGGGACTGAACCCTAGCACAGATACGCAGTATTTT
>TRBV3-1|-|large|TRBJ2-5
CASSQEGRGETQYF
TGTGCCAGCAGCCAGGAGGGGAGGGGGGAGACCCAGTACTTC
>TRBV28|TRBD1|few|TRBJ2-7
CASSPGQGSYEQYF
TGTGCCAGCAGTCCCGGACAGGGCTCCTACGAGCAGTACTTC
>TRBV7-2|-|few|TRBJ2-3
CASSSSGTSTDTQYF
TGTGCCAGCAGCTCCAGCGGAACTAGCACAGATACGCAGTATTTT
>TRBV6-5|TRBD2|few|TRBJ2-7
CASSPYPGTSLYEQYF
TGTGCCAGCAGCCCCTACCCCGGGACTAGCTTATACGAGCAGTACTTC
>TRBV5-1|-|many|TRBJ1-1
CATRPEPQGGTEAFF
TGCGCCACCCGACCGGAGCCACAGGGAGGGACTGAAGCTTTCTTT
>TRBV10-1|-|few|TRBJ2-1
CASSGPIGNEQFF
TGCGCCAGCAGTGGCCCCATTGGCAATGAGCAGTTCTTC
>TRBV24-1|-|-|TRBJ2-2
CATSDLLETGELFF
TGTGCCACCAGTGATTTGCTAGAGACCGGGGAGCTGTTTTTT
>TRBV10-3|-|-|TRBJ1-5
CAISPLDSPNQPQHF
TGTGCCATCAGTCCCCTTGACAGTCCCAATCAGCCCCAGCATTTT
>TRBV30|TRBD2|-|TRBJ2-3
CAWSPGTSGRLDTQYF
TGTGCCTGGAGTCCCGGGACTAGCGGGCGTCTGGATACGCAGTATTTT
>TRBV9|TRBD2|-|TRBJ2-3
CASSVGTSGGLTDTQYF
TGTGCCAGCAGCGTAGGGACTAGCGGGGGCCTCACAGATACGCAGTATTTT
>TRBV7-9|-|few|TRBJ2-7
CASSSGDTYEQYF
TGTGCCAGCAGCTCGGGGGATACCTACGAGCAGTACTTC